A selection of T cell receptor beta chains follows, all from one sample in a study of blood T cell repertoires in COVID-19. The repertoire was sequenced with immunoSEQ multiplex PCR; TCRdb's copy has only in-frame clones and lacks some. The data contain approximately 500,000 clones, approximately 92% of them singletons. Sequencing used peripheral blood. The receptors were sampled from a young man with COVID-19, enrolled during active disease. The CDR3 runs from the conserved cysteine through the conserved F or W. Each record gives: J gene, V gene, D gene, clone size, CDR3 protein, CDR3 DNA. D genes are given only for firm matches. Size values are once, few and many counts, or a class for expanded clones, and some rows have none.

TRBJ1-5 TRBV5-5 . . CASSQGTGYSNQPQHF TGTGCCAGCAGTCAGGGTACCGGTTATAGCAATCAGCCCCAGCATTTT
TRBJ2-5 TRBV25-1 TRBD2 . CASSEYWGGGQQETQYF TGTGCCAGCAGTGAATATTGGGGGGGAGGTCAGCAAGAGACCCAGTACTTC
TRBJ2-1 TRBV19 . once CASSSGASYNEQFF TGTGCCAGTAGTAGCGGGGCCTCCTACAATGAGCAGTTCTTC
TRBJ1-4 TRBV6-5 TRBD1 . CASREPGQGDEKLFF TGTGCCAGCAGGGAGCCGGGACAGGGGGATGAAAAACTGTTTTTT
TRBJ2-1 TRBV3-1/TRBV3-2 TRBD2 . CASSQNGRDEQFF TGTGCCAGCAGCCAAAATGGGAGGGATGAGCAGTTCTTC
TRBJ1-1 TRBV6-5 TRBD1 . CASRLDRGAEAFF TGTGCCAGCAGGTTAGACAGGGGGGCTGAAGCTTTCTTT
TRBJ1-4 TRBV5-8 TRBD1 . CASSWTGEREKLFF TGTGCCAGCAGCTGGACAGGGGAACGTGAAAAACTGTTTTTT
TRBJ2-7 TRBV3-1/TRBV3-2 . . CASSQDGGGYEQYF TGTGCCAGCAGCCAAGACGGCGGAGGCTACGAGCAGTACTTC
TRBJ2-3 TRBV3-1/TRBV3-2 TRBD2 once CASSQEGLAGGPDTQYF TGTGCCAGCAGCCAAGAAGGACTAGCGGGAGGACCAGATACGCAGTATTTT
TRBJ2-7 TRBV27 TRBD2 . CASSYGTSGFYEQYF TGTGCCAGCAGCTACGGGACTAGCGGGTTCTACGAGCAGTACTTC
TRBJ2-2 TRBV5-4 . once CASSLEGVGELFF TGTGCCAGCAGCTTGGAAGGAGTCGGGGAGCTGTTTTTT
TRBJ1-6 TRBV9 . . CASSPRERNSPLHF TGTGCCAGCAGCCCCAGGGAAAGGAATTCACCCCTCCACTTT
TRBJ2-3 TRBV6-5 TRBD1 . CASSFRDSLSTDTQYF TGTGCCAGCAGTTTCCGGGACAGCCTGAGCACAGATACGCAGTATTTT
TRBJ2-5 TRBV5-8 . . CASTKRGKETQYF TGTGCCAGCACCAAAAGGGGGAAAGAGACCCAGTACTTC
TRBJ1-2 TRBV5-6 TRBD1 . CASEVTGTVYGYTF TGTGCCAGCGAAGTGACCGGGACAGTCTATGGCTACACCTTC
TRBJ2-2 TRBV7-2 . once CASSLEKFTTELFF TGTGCCAGCAGCTTAGAAAAGTTTACAACGGAGCTGTTTTTT
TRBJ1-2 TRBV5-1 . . CASSPRPRRGYTF TGCGCCAGCAGCCCCCGGCCCAGGAGGGGCTACACCTTC
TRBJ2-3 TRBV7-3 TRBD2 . CASSLKGREGLRTDTQYF TGTGCCAGCAGCTTAAAAGGTCGGGAGGGCCTTCGCACAGATACGCAGTATTTT
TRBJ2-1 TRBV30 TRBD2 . CAWSLASGSHEQFF TGTGCCTGGAGTTTGGCTAGCGGGAGTCATGAGCAGTTCTTC
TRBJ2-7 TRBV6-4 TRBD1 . CASSDPRAGGYYEQYF TGTGCCAGCAGTGACCCGAGGGCAGGGGGCTACTACGAGCAGTACTTC
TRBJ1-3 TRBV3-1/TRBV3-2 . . CASSRGVSGNTIYF TGTGCCAGCAGCCGCGGGGTTTCTGGAAACACCATATATTTT
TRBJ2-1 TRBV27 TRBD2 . CASSIGTSGGSEQFF TGTGCCAGCAGTATCGGGACTAGCGGGGGTTCTGAGCAGTTCTTC
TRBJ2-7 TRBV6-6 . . CASTRERSYEQYF TGTGCCAGCACCCGGGAACGCTCCTACGAGCAGTACTTC
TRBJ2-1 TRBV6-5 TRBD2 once CASTKLAGGNNEQFF TGTGCCAGCACCAAACTAGCGGGAGGGAACAATGAGCAGTTCTTC
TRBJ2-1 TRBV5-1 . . CASSLSTGSFNEQFF TGCGCCAGCAGCTTGTCCACAGGGTCGTTCAATGAGCAGTTCTTC
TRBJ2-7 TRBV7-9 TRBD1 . CASSRISGQVPDEQYF TGTGCCAGCAGCCGGATTTCGGGACAGGTCCCCGACGAGCAGTACTTC
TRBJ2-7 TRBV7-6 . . CASSGLPEGEQYF TGTGCCAGCTCGGGTCTCCCCGAGGGCGAGCAGTACTTC
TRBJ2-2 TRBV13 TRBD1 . CASRQTGAAGELFF TGTGCCAGCAGGCAGACAGGGGCGGCCGGGGAGCTGTTTTTT
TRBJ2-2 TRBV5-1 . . CASSPSRGVVELFF TGCGCCAGCAGCCCCTCGCGCGGGGTTGTGGAGCTGTTTTTT
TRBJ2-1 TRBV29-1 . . CSGGERAPTHNEQFF TGCAGCGGAGGGGAGCGGGCTCCTACCCACAATGAGCAGTTCTTC
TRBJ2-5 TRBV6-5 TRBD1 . CASSDREETQYF TGTGCCAGCAGCGACAGGGAAGAGACCCAGTACTTC
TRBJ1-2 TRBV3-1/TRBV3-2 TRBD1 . CASSQGGTGESYGYTF TGTGCCAGCAGCCAGGGTGGGACAGGGGAAAGCTATGGCTACACCTTC
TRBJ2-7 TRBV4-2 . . CASSQDHGGEQYF TGTGCCAGCAGCCAAGACCACGGCGGCGAGCAGTACTTC
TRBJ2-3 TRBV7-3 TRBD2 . CASSLEPRTSGSTDTQYF TGTGCCAGCAGCTTAGAGCCCCGGACTAGCGGTAGCACAGATACGCAGTATTTT
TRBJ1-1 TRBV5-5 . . CASSPQTQGMNTEAFF TGTGCCAGCAGCCCACAAACACAGGGCATGAACACTGAAGCTTTCTTT
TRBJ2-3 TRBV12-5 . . CASGPLFGAQYF TGTGCTAGTGGACCCCTGTTCGGGGCGCAGTATTTT
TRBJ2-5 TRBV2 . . CASSRGSETQYF TGTGCCAGCAGTCGGGGGTCAGAGACCCAGTACTTC
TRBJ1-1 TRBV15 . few CATSRDGFAGEEAFF TGTGCCACCAGCAGAGATGGGTTCGCCGGAGAGGAAGCTTTCTTT
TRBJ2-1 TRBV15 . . CATSREAYTGYNEQFF TGTGCCACCAGCAGAGAGGCTTATACGGGGTACAATGAGCAGTTCTTC
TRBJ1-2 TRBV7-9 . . CASSSSDTNYGYTF TGTGCCAGCAGCTCCTCAGACACTAACTATGGCTACACCTTC
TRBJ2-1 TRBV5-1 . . CASSLERALPYNEQFF TGCGCCAGCAGCTTGGAGCGGGCACTACCCTACAATGAGCAGTTCTTC
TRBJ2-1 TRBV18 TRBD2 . CASSLEGTTDNEQFF TGTGCCAGCTCACTCGAAGGGACTACAGACAATGAGCAGTTCTTC
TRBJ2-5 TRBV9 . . CASSVALEETQYF TGTGCCAGCAGCGTAGCTCTAGAAGAGACCCAGTACTTC
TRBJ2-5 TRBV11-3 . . CASSLSARDLSRETQYF TGTGCCAGCAGCTTATCCGCACGGGACTTGTCGCGGGAGACCCAGTACTTC
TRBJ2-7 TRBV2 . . CASSEGEGRSYEQYF TGTGCCAGCAGTGAAGGAGAAGGCCGGAGCTACGAGCAGTACTTC
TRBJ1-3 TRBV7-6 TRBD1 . CASSLGATGGNTIYF TGTGCCAGCAGCTTAGGGGCGACAGGGGGAAACACCATATATTTT
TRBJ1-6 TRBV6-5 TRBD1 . CATSRTGDSPLHF TGTGCCACCTCAAGGACAGGGGATTCACCCCTCCACTTT
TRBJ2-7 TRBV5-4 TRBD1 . CASSQRQGAHEQYF TGTGCCAGCAGCCAGAGACAGGGGGCCCACGAGCAGTACTTC
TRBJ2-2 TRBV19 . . CASSIGWGTTGELFF TGTGCCAGTAGTATAGGTTGGGGGACTACCGGGGAGCTGTTTTTT
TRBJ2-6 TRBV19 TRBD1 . CASRQGAGANVLTF TGTGCCAGTAGGCAGGGGGCAGGGGCCAACGTCCTGACTTTC
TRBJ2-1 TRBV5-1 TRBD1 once CASSRDRGDEQFF TGCGCCAGCAGCCGGGACAGGGGCGATGAGCAGTTCTTC
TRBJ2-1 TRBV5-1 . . CASSSAVGAAYNEQFF TGCGCCAGCAGCTCAGCAGTGGGGGCTGCCTACAATGAGCAGTTCTTC
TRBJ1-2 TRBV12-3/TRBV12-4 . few CASSTRGVYGYTF TGTGCCAGCAGCACCCGGGGTGTCTATGGCTACACCTTC
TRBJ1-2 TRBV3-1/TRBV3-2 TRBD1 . CASSLQGEEYGYTF TGTGCCAGCAGCCTACAGGGGGAGGAATATGGCTACACCTTC
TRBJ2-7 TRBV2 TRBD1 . CASRGQGDEQYF TGTGCCAGCCGCGGACAGGGGGACGAGCAGTACTTC
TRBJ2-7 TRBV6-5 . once CASQSAGLYEQYF TGTGCCAGCCAGTCCGCGGGGCTCTACGAGCAGTACTTC
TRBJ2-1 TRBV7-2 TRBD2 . CASSLVGTSGSNEQFF TGTGCCAGCAGCTTAGTCGGGACTAGCGGGAGCAATGAGCAGTTCTTC